These T cell receptor beta chains were read from a single sample in a study of vaccination and CD4 T cells after COVID-19. What these receptors recognize is not known. TCRdb re-derived calls from the PCR reads in MiXCR, one entry per CDR3 protein. The sample has about 20,000 distinct CDR3 sequences, roughly 51% seen once. The sequencing sample was made of CD4+ T cells from blood, cultured in vitro. These receptors all stem from a human donor who had recovered from COVID-19. The CDR3 runs from the conserved cysteine through the conserved F or W. D genes are given only for firm matches.

v_call	j_call	d_call	cdr3_aa
TRBV6-5	TRBJ1-5	.	CASSYGRGSSNQPQHF
TRBV20-1	TRBJ1-1	TRBD1	CRIQGARRTEAFF
TRBV20-1	TRBJ1-2	.	CSARRVDGYTF
TRBV7-9	TRBJ1-5	.	CASSLYGLSSNQPQHF
TRBV28	TRBJ1-1	TRBD1	CASSVQGKMNTEAFF
TRBV6-1	TRBJ1-2	.	CANSAEKWGEYGYTF
TRBV7-2	TRBJ1-1	.	CASSLDGRGTEAFF
TRBV6-1	TRBJ1-5	.	CASSSVIGRSNQPQHF
TRBV7-2	TRBJ1-2	.	CASSLAGPYGYTF
TRBV6-1	TRBJ2-2	.	CASSVGRAAGELFF